This TCR beta chain appears in the sequencing data of a study of PD-L1 blockade in urothelial cancer. Study-level background: Reported median T cell count for blood samples was more than 140,000. Overall study results and limits: Durable-benefit patients had greater expansion of tumor-associated blood clones at 3 weeks.

Only in-frame clones appear in the TCRdb table, and some are missing; sequencing was by immunoSEQ multiplex PCR. The sample holds about 100,000 clones; 91% are singletons and the top ten take 0.92%. In regard to this clone: The antigen remains undetermined.

Disease in patients was locally advanced or metastatic urothelial carcinoma. Each individual provided 1 to 8 samples (taken pretreatment and on-treatment). CDR3 size: 13 residues. In germline, CDR1 is MDHEN, CDR2 SYDVKM. The V gene lost 6 bases and the J gene lost 1 base, with 9 bases spanning the gap. The rearrangement links TRBV28 to TRBJ1-1; D remains ambiguous. The source of this sequence is a woman of 80 years or more with urothelial cancer. The sequences come from PBMCs, collected around atezolizumab (anti-PD-L1) treatment. CDR3 bases: TGTGCCAGCAGGCCCGGAGCGAACACTGAAGCTTTCTTT. This encodes CASRPGANTEAFF.